This T cell receptor beta chain was sequenced in a study of a mutant IDH1 vaccine in newly diagnosed glioma. Time point reported: week 11, during vaccination. A 20-mer mutant IDH1 peptide at 300 ug was injected subcutaneously with topical imiquimod. Remarks on this clone: Its antigen is as yet unknown.

Method: immunoSEQ multiplex PCR; TCRdb's copy keeps in-frame clones and lacks some. Seen here are some 30,000 clones, almost 90% observed once, and the top ten hold under 25%. The V and J ends lost 4 bases and 7 bases respectively, with 17 bases between them. The CDR3 totals 13 residues. Looked up from germline, CDR1 is SQVTM and CDR2 is ANQGSEA. The material sequenced was PBMCs, taken from a glioma patient whose treatment included an IDH1 peptide vaccine. This receptor was identified in a man between 18 and 29 years old with glioma. The rearrangement uses TRBV29-1 and TRBJ2-7; D is tentatively TRBD1 or TRBD2 (5 bases each). The CDR3 DNA follows: TGCAGCGTTGGTCAGGACAACACGGGGGAGCAGTACTTC. As protein: CSVGQDNTGEQYF.